The rows below give T cell receptor beta chains drawn from one sample of a study of T cell repertoires in cytomegalovirus infection. One entry per CDR3 protein results from TCRdb running MiXCR on the reads. The sample contains hundreds of thousands of distinct CDR3 sequences, about 40% of which appear only once. Sequences were obtained from PBMCs. Receptors originate from a human donor in good health (CMV status not recorded). Some clones in this sample may be carry-over from other donors' samples. Each CDR3 is given with its conserved first and last residue. A D gene is named only where the DNA matches it firmly. Rows may omit the clone size; those that give it use once, few, many or a size class.

>15|TRBV7-8|many|TRBD2|TRBJ2-7
TGTGCCAGCAGCTTAGACGCTAGCGGAACCTACGAGCAGTACTTC
CASSLDASGTYEQYF
>12|TRBV2|few|TRBD1|TRBJ1-6
TGTGCCAGGGGACAGGGTGATTCACCCCTCCACTTT
CARGQGDSPLHF
>17|TRBV6-5|many|NA|TRBJ2-6
TGTGCCAGCAGTTACGACTCCTCAGGGCCTGGGGCCAACGTCCTGACTTTC
CASSYDSSGPGANVLTF
>15|TRBV20-1|few|NA|TRBJ2-2
TGCAGTGCTATCCCCGGGGGCCGGGGGGCCGGGGAGCTGTTTTTT
CSAIPGGRGAGELFF
>17|TRBV7-2|many|NA|TRBJ2-7
TGTGCCAGCAGCTTAAATAGGGACGGAGTAAATTCCTACGAGCAGTACTTC
CASSLNRDGVNSYEQYF
>16|TRBV18|few|TRBD2|TRBJ2-1
TGTGCCAGCTCACCCCCGGGGACTAGCGACTACAATGAGCAGTTCTTC
CASSPPGTSDYNEQFF
>12|TRBV29-1|few|TRBD1|TRBJ2-1
TGCAGCGTTAAACAGGGGCTCAATGAGCAGTTCTTC
CSVKQGLNEQFF
>15|TRBV7-3|many|NA|TRBJ1-1
TGTGCCAGCAGCCTAAAGGTATCAGGGGTCACTGAAGCTTTCTTT
CASSLKVSGVTEAFF
>14|TRBV7-8|many|TRBD1|TRBJ2-7
TGTGCCAGCAGCCCCTCCGGGACAGGGTACGAGCAGTACTTC
CASSPSGTGYEQYF
>14|TRBV29-1|few|NA|TRBJ2-7
TGCAGCGTCTCAAGTAACACTAGATCCTACGAGCAGTACTTC
CSVSSNTRSYEQYF
>15|TRBV10-3|NA|TRBD2|TRBJ2-3
TGTGCCATCAGCGGGACTAGCGGTTTCACAGATACGCAGTATTTT
CAISGTSGFTDTQYF
>14|TRBV7-9|NA|NA|TRBJ2-3
TGTGCCAGCAGCTCGAGCCAGGCCACAGATACGCAGTATTTT
CASSSSQATDTQYF
>16|TRBV4-1|NA|NA|TRBJ1-4
TGCGCCAGCAGCCAGTTAGTTCCGGGGCTTAATGAAAAACTGTTTTTT
CASSQLVPGLNEKLFF
>15|TRBV30|few|NA|TRBJ2-3
TGTGCCTGGAGTGTACTGGGAGGATTCACAGATACGCAGTATTTT
CAWSVLGGFTDTQYF
>13|TRBV2|NA|NA|TRBJ2-2
TGTGCCAGCAGTGAAGCGCTGGTCGGGGAGCTGTTTTTT
CASSEALVGELFF
>15|TRBV20-1|NA|TRBD1|TRBJ1-6
TGCAGTGCTATGGAGGCGGGACAGATAAATTCACCCCTCCACTTT
CSAMEAGQINSPLHF
>17|TRBV5-4|few|NA|TRBJ2-4
TGTGCCAGCAGCTTGGAAGGGGCGCGCGGGGCCAAAAACATTCAGTACTTC
CASSLEGARGAKNIQYF
>16|TRBV6-1|few|TRBD1|TRBJ2-3
TGTGCCAGCAGTGAAGCGCACAGGGGGCGGGGAGATACGCAGTATTTT
CASSEAHRGRGDTQYF
>13|TRBV9|NA|NA|TRBJ1-1
TGTGCCAGCAACGTAGCTGCGGGCACTGAAGCTTTCTTT
CASNVAAGTEAFF
>15|TRBV27|few|TRBD1|TRBJ1-5
TGTGCCAGCAGCCGAGCCGGGACAGGGATTTGGCCCCAGCATTTT
CASSRAGTGIWPQHF
>16|TRBV27|NA|NA|TRBJ1-2
TGTGCCAGCAGTTTAATTTTCGGGCAGGTCGGCTATGGCTACACCTTC
CASSLIFGQVGYGYTF
>14|TRBV19|few|NA|TRBJ2-2
TGTGCCAGTAGTATAGCCAGGCGCACCGGGGAGCTGTTTTTT
CASSIARRTGELFF
>12|TRBV7-2|NA|NA|TRBJ2-3
TGTGCCAGCATCTATGATCCGGATACGCAGTATTTT
CASIYDPDTQYF
>17|TRBV5-1|NA|TRBD1|TRBJ1-2
TGCGCCAGCAGCATAACGGTGGGACAGGGGGCTGACTATGGCTACACCTTC
CASSITVGQGADYGYTF
>14|TRBV28|few|NA|TRBJ1-3
TGTGCCAGCTGCCCAGGGAGCTCTGGAAACACCATATATTTT
CASCPGSSGNTIYF
>20|TRBV7-9|few|TRBD1|TRBJ1-4
TGTGCCAGCAGCTTAAATGGAGGGACAGGGCGAGTAGCAACTAATGAAAAACTGTTTTTT
CASSLNGGTGRVATNEKLFF
>16|TRBV20-1|NA|TRBD2|TRBJ2-1
TGCAGTGCTAGAGACCCTAGCGGGAGGTTCTACAATGAGCAGTTCTTC
CSARDPSGRFYNEQFF
>13|TRBV10-2|NA|TRBD1|TRBJ1-5
TGCACCAGCAGGACAGGGACCAATCAGCCCCAGCATTTT
CTSRTGTNQPQHF
>14|TRBV7-8|NA|NA|TRBJ2-1
TGTGCCAGCAGCCTAAGACCGAGGGGCGATGAGCAGTTCTTC
CASSLRPRGDEQFF
>16|TRBV28|NA|TRBD1|TRBJ1-5
TGTGCCAGCAGTCCCATACAGGGGGAATACAATCAGCCCCAGCATTTT
CASSPIQGEYNQPQHF
>19|TRBV7-6|many|TRBD2|TRBJ2-1
TGTGCCAGCAGCTTAGTCCAAATCGGAATAGCGGGACTCTACAATGAGCAGTTCTTC
CASSLVQIGIAGLYNEQFF
>14|TRBV20-1|NA|NA|TRBJ2-3
TGCAGTGCTAGAGATAGGTTGTACACAGATACGCAGTATTTT
CSARDRLYTDTQYF
>15|TRBV7-2|many|TRBD1|TRBJ1-1
TGTGCCAGCAGCTTTCTTCCAGGGGGGAGCACTGAAGCTTTCTTT
CASSFLPGGSTEAFF
>13|TRBV19|NA|NA|TRBJ1-5
TGTGCCAGTAGTATATTGGCGGATCAGCCCCAGCATTTT
CASSILADQPQHF
>15|TRBV10-3|NA|NA|TRBJ1-5
TGTGCCATCAGCCCCGGGGGGACATCCAATCAGCCCCAGCATTTT
CAISPGGTSNQPQHF
>18|TRBV28|few|NA|TRBJ2-5
TGTGCCAGCAGTTTTCCGGCGGTTATGGGGGAAATCCAAGAGACCCAGTACTTC
CASSFPAVMGEIQETQYF
>14|TRBV19|few|NA|TRBJ2-5
TGTGCCAGTAGTCCCCAAGGATCTCAAGAGACCCAGTACTTC
CASSPQGSQETQYF
>19|TRBV2|once|TRBD1|TRBJ1-1
TGTGCCAGCACGCGGACAGGGGGAGTGGACTATGCGCCGAACACTGAAGCTTTCTTT
CASTRTGGVDYAPNTEAFF
>16|TRBV4-2|NA|NA|TRBJ2-1
TGTGCCAGCAGCCAAGAGGGATCTGCGTCCTACAATGAGCAGTTCTTC
CASSQEGSASYNEQFF
>14|TRBV10-3|few|NA|TRBJ2-7
TGTGCCATCAGTGATTGGCTACCTACCTACGAGCAGTACTTC
CAISDWLPTYEQYF
>16|TRBV4-1|NA|NA|TRBJ1-3
TGCGCCAGCAGCCAAGTGGGACGGGGTAGGGAAAACACCATATATTTT
CASSQVGRGRENTIYF
>15|TRBV24-1|NA|TRBD1|TRBJ2-7
TGTGCCACCAGTGAAACCGGGACAGGGATATACGAGCAGTACTTC
CATSETGTGIYEQYF
>12|TRBV6-5|many|NA|TRBJ1-1
TGTGCCAGCAGTTACCCGAACACTGAAGCTTTCTTT
CASSYPNTEAFF
>14|TRBV6-1|many|TRBD1|TRBJ2-3
TGTGCCAGCAAACCGGGACAGGGGGCAGATACGCAGTATTTT
CASKPGQGADTQYF
>15|TRBV12-3/TRBV12-4|NA|TRBD2|TRBJ2-4
TGTGCCAGCATTTCCCTAGCGGGAGGGAAAAACATTCAGTACTTC
CASISLAGGKNIQYF
>14|TRBV5-1|NA|NA|TRBJ2-2
TGCGCCAGCAGCCCATACACGAACACCGGGGAGCTGTTTTTT
CASSPYTNTGELFF
>11|TRBV12-3/TRBV12-4|many|NA|TRBJ1-4
TGTGCCAGCAGTCGTAAGGGAAAACTGTTTTTT
CASSRKGKLFF
>15|TRBV28|NA|NA|TRBJ1-1
TGTGCCAGCAGACCCGGGACAAGAGGGAACACTGAAGCTTTCTTT
CASRPGTRGNTEAFF
>14|TRBV5-5|NA|NA|TRBJ1-4
TGTGCCAGCAGCTTGACCTCGACGGGTGAAAAACTGTTTTTT
CASSLTSTGEKLFF
>18|TRBV6-5|NA|TRBD2|TRBJ2-1
TGTGCCAGCAGCAATGGACTAGCGGGACAGTCCCTTTACAATGAGCAGTTCTTC
CASSNGLAGQSLYNEQFF
>12|TRBV29-1|few|TRBD1|TRBJ2-7
TGCAGCGTTTCCGGACAGGCGGTCGAGCAGTACTTC
CSVSGQAVEQYF
>15|TRBV5-1|once|TRBD2|TRBJ2-1
TGCGCCAGCAGCGTTAAAGCGGGAGGGCCAGGTGAGCAGTTCTTC
CASSVKAGGPGEQFF
>14|TRBV7-2|many|NA|TRBJ2-2
TGTGCCAGCAGCTTCTACGGTAACACCGGGGAGCTGTTTTTT
CASSFYGNTGELFF